One TCR beta chain is described in this entry. The assay was immunoSEQ multiplex PCR, and TCRdb's table has in-frame clones only and misses some. The repertoire holds 31,000 or so clones, with roughly 76% as singletons. The sample belongs to a study of OX40 agonist ivuxolimab in advanced cancers. The CDR3 is 16 residues long. J was trimmed by 0 bases and V by 4 bases; bases with no gene match: 5. Germline V gives CDR1 SGHNT, CDR2 YYREEE (reference sequence). The chain couples TRBV5-4 to TRBJ2-1; 9 bases align to TRBD1. The clonotype originates from an adult with an advanced solid tumor such as melanoma, head and neck, liver or kidney cancer. The sample in question was CD4+ or CD8+ T cells sorted from blood, obtained in a trial of the OX40 agonist ivuxolimab. As DNA, the CDR3 is TGTGCCAGCAGCAATGGACAGGGGTCCTCCTACAATGAGCAGTTCTTC. This translates into CASSNGQGSSYNEQFF.